The 17 T cell receptor beta chains presented below share a single source sample, sequenced in a study of T cells in Graves' hyperthyroidism and ophthalmopathy. Authors of the study amplified TCR beta CDR3 regions from RNA transcripts. HTBI primers were employed in a first-round RT-PCR of the TCR CDR3. TCRdb redid the calling of the multiplex PCR reads with MiXCR, one entry per CDR3 protein. The data show 410,000 or so distinct CDR3 sequences, roughly 14% seen once. Input material: blood. Receptor source: a man aged 18 to 30 with Graves' ophthalmopathy.

The table lists this clonotype with many counts. In nucleotides, the CDR3 is TGCAGTGCTAGCGGACAGGGGGCTAACTATGGCTACACCTTC. Protein sequence: CSASGQGANYGYTF. This chain connects TRBV20-1 to TRBJ1-2; 10 bases align to TRBD1. With V trimmed by 3 bases and J by 0 bases, 1 base remained unmatched. The CDR3 totals 14 residues. CDR1 and CDR2 (germline): DFQATT, SNEGSKA (reference sequence).

The sample holds many counts of this clonotype. This chain links TRBV20-1 with TRBJ2-5, with D maybe TRBD2 (7 bases). V was cut by 5 bases and J by 4 bases, with 14 bases left in between. Germline V gene sequence: CDR1 DFQATT, CDR2 SNEGSKA (reference sequence). The CDR3 contains 13 residues. Here the CDR3 DNA reads TGCAGTGCTTGGGGGAGGGGGGGAGAGACCCAGTACTTC. Its protein product is CSAWGRGGETQYF.

This clonotype was observed a few times. This sequence may be a read error, since a much larger clone differs from it by one base. A read error is likely, as this CDR3 ends without the conserved phenylalanine or tryptophan. The chain employs TRBV7-9 and TRBJ1-1, with a weak D call TRBD1 (5 bases). V lost 6 bases and J lost 1, with 15 bases in between. The germline CDR1 and CDR2 sequences are SEHNR and FQNEAQ (reference sequence). The CDR3 extends over 15 amino acids. CDR3 DNA: TGTGCCAGCAGTGTTTGGGGGGGAGGGAACACTGAAGCTTTCTCT. It is translated as CASSVWGGGNTEAFS.

This clonotype showed up many times. The V and J genes are TRBV12-3 or TRBV12-4 and TRBJ1-5; D remains unclear. CDR3 size: 14 residues. V dropped 3 bases and J dropped 4 bases, with 10 bases sitting between them. CDR3 sequence reads: CASSFLVGNQPQHF. CDR3 in DNA: TGTGCCAGCAGTTTCTTGGTGGGTAATCAGCCCCAGCATTTT.

The chain links TRBV30 to TRBJ2-2, with 13 bases identical to TRBD2. Germline CDR1 reads GTSNPN; CDR2 reads SVGIG (reference sequence). The junction had 1 base not matched to a gene; V was cut back by 3 bases and J by 3 bases. The CDR3 totals 15 residues. The CDR3 protein is CAWRGLAGDTGELFF. In nucleotides, the CDR3 is TGTGCCTGGAGAGGACTAGCGGGAGACACCGGGGAGCTGTTTTTT.

This clonotype occurred a few times. The V and J genes are TRBV11-2 and TRBJ2-7, with D possibly TRBD2 on 5 matching bases. V was pared by 6 bases and J by 3 bases, with 21 bases between. The CDR3 has 16 amino acids. Per germline, CDR1 SGHAT and CDR2 FQNNGV. CDR3 sequence: CASSFLRGRSFYEQYF. Written as DNA, the CDR3 is TGTGCCAGCAGTTTTCTCCGGGGAAGGAGCTTCTACGAGCAGTACTTC.

This clonotype was detected ten times or more. The V call is TRBV20-1, the J call TRBJ2-3, with no clear D. Between the trimmed V and J ends, which lost 0 bases and 6 bases, there was a span of 16 bases. The CDR3 extends over 15 amino acids. The germline V gene has CDR1 DFQATT and CDR2 SNEGSKA (reference sequence). The DNA for the CDR3 is TGCAGTGCTAGAGATTATAGAAACGCCGTGGATACGCAGTATTTT. This encodes CSARDYRNAVDTQYF.

This sequence joins TRBV9 and TRBJ1-6; D is ambiguous. The V and J ends lost 0 bases and 7 bases respectively, with 8 bases between them. CDR1 SGDLS and CDR2 YYNGEE come from the germline V gene. CDR3 size: 14 residues. CDR3 region: CASSVGMNNSPLHF. In DNA form, the CDR3 reads TGTGCCAGCAGCGTAGGCATGAACAATTCACCCCTCCACTTT. The full variable domain, completed using reference TRBV9 and TRBJ1-6, is DSGVTQTPKHLITATGQRVTLRCSPRSGDLSVYWYQQSLDQGLQFLIQYYNGEERAKGNILERFSAQQFPDLHSELNLSSLELGDSALYFCASSVGMNNSPLHFGNGTRLTVT.

As concerns this clonotype: A much larger clonotype is one base distant, so this may be a read error. The chain recombines TRBV7-2 with TRBJ2-5, with D maybe TRBD1 (6 bases). This CDR3 has 16 residues. Germline V lookup: CDR1 SGHTA, CDR2 FQGNSA. V was pared by 5 bases and J by 5 bases, with 21 bases between. The CDR3 protein is CASSQRGPVQGETQYF. The CDR3 DNA sequence: TGTGCCAGCAGCCAAAGAGGGCCCGTCCAGGGGGAGACCCAGTACTTC. The entire variable domain, with the rest obtained from reference TRBV7-2 and TRBJ2-5, is as follows: GAGVSQSPSNKVTEKGKDVELRCDPISGHTALYWYRQSLGQGLEFLIYFQGNSAPDKSGLPSDRFSAERTGGSVSTLTIQRTQQEDSAVYLCASSQRGPVQGETQYFGPGTRLLVL.

Ten or more counts support this clonotype. The junction shows a germline mismatch at one end, possibly a read error. The V call is TRBV7-7, the J call TRBJ2-5; either TRBD1 or TRBD2 may fit D (5 bases each). This CDR3 has 16 amino acids. Germline CDR1 SSHAT, CDR2 FNYEAQ (reference sequence). CDR3 DNA: TGTGCTAGCAGCTTAGGTGGGACCCCCTTCCAAGAGACCCAGTACTTC. Translated, it gives CASSLGGTPFQETQYF. Filled out from reference TRBV7-7 and TRBJ2-5, the complete variable domain reads GAGVSQSPRYKVTKRGQDVTLRCDPISSHATLYWYQQALGQGPEFLTYFNYEAQPDKSGLPSDRFSAERPEGSISTLTIQRTEQRDSAMYRCASSLGGTPFQETQYFGPGTRLLVL.

This clonotype was seen ten or more times. The chain joins TRBV20-1 to TRBJ2-7, with D unclear. The CDR3 sequence is 14 residues long. Between the trimmed V and J ends, which lost 0 bases and 0 bases, there was a span of 9 bases. CDR1 is DFQATT, CDR2 SNEGSKA, per germline (reference sequence). This chain's CDR3 is CSARDVLSSYEQYF. CDR3 DNA: TGCAGTGCTAGAGATGTCTTGAGCTCCTACGAGCAGTACTTC.

This clonotype was seen many times. The chain uses TRBV5-6 and TRBJ1-2, with 10 positions matching TRBD1. The trim removed 5 bases at V and 12 bases at J, leaving 10 bases unmatched. Germline values: CDR1 SGHDT, CDR2 YYEEEE. The CDR3 runs to 13 residues. CDR3 in DNA: TGTGCCAGCAGTCCCGGGACAGGGGATTTGAACACCTTC. Translating gives CASSPGTGDLNTF.

Written as DNA, the CDR3 is TGCGCCAGCAGCTTGGAACTAGCGGAGCGGGGTGAGCAGTTCTTC. Translation gives CASSLELAERGEQFF. J is TRBJ2-1 and V is TRBV5-1; 8 bases are shared with TRBD2. The CDR3 has 15 residues. V lost 0 bases and J lost 9; bases outside the gene matches: 8. From germline, CDR1 is SGHRS and CDR2 YFSETQ.

This clonotype was counted only a few times. The chain has TRBV6-6 and TRBJ1-4; D is uncertain. Germline values: CDR1 MNHNY, CDR2 SVGAGI (reference sequence). Trimming shortened V by 0 bases and J by 2 bases, and 10 bases separated the two germline ends. CDR3 length: 16 amino acids. CDR3 region: CASSYSREGTNEKLFF. The CDR3 nucleotides are TGTGCCAGCAGTTACTCGAGGGAGGGCACTAATGAAAAACTGTTTTTT.

Many counts were recorded for this clonotype. The chain joins TRBV6-1 to TRBJ2-3; D possibly uses TRBD1 or TRBD2 (6 bases each). This CDR3 is built from 18 residues. Germline CDR1 and CDR2: MNHNS and SASEGT. The V gene lost 6 bases and the J gene lost 0 bases, with 22 bases spanning the gap. CDR3 DNA: TGTGCCAGCAGGCTTACCCCCAGGGGAGGAACTAGCACAGATACGCAGTATTTT. It specifies CASRLTPRGGTSTDTQYF.

This clonotype was detected ten times or more. The genes are TRBV11-2 and TRBJ2-1; D not resolved. Between the trimmed V and J ends, which lost 0 bases and 0 bases, there was a span of 6 bases. The CDR3 length is 15 residues. Per the germline V gene, CDR1 is SGHAT and CDR2 is FQNNGV. CDR3 residues: CASSLESGSYNEQFF. DNA of the CDR3: TGTGCCAGCAGCTTAGAGTCCGGCTCCTACAATGAGCAGTTCTTC.

This clonotype appeared many times. The chain couples TRBV7-2 to TRBJ1-3, with D possibly matching TRBD1 (6 bases). The germline V gene has CDR1 SGHTA and CDR2 FQGNSA. Trimming pared 5 bases from V and 1 base from J, leaving 9 bases between. The CDR3 contains 14 residues. CDR3 coding DNA: TGTGCCAGCAGCGTGACAGGATCTGGAAACACCATATATTTT. The encoded protein is CASSVTGSGNTIYF.